This T cell receptor beta chain stems from a study of blood T cell repertoires in COVID-19. The overall study: COVID-19 samples, acute and convalescent, were from the United States, Italy and Spain. T cells, B-cell-depleted T cells, or PBMCs provided the cDNA or gDNA that served as material.

In the study's own analysis: The assay estimated nucleated cells by amplifying reference gene primers. Assay: immunoSEQ multiplex PCR; the TCRdb copy retains only in-frame clones and omits some. The D gene and trimming were derived from the DNA, and the V and J assignments and clone size from that table. The profile covers 150,000 to 200,000 clones, with about nine tenths appearing a single time and roughly 3% taken by the ten largest. V lost 4 bases and J lost 0, with 16 bases in between. The germline gives CDR1 SEHNR, CDR2 FQNEAQ (reference sequence). The CDR3 length is 18 residues. The source is a man in his sixties or seventies with acute or convalescent COVID-19. Material for sequencing was peripheral blood. The chain links TRBV7-9 to TRBJ1-6; D is uncertain. In DNA form, the CDR3 reads TGTGCCAGCAGCTCCCGGGTCTTAGAGGGCTCCTATAATTCACCCCTCCACTTT. Amino acids: CASSSRVLEGSYNSPLHF.